This is a list of T cell receptor beta chains from one sample in a study of pediatric ulcerative colitis. Some clones are missing from TCRdb's copy, which holds only in-frame ones; the method was immunoSEQ multiplex PCR. The repertoire holds roughly 49,000 clones, with 78% as singletons. The sample comprised gut tissue. The source of these receptors is a girl between 5 and 17 years old with moderate ulcerative colitis. CDR3s include the opening cysteine and the closing phenylalanine or tryptophan. Each record gives: J gene, D gene, clone size, V gene, CDR3 DNA, CDR3 protein. A D gene is named only where the DNA matches it firmly. Clone size, where shown, is once, few, many, or a class for clones that have expanded.

>TRBJ2-1|TRBD2|-|TRBV29-1
TGCAGCGTTGAAGCGTCTAGCGGGATAGGATCCTACAATGAGCAGTTCTTC
CSVEASSGIGSYNEQFF
>TRBJ1-2|-|-|TRBV30
TGTGCCTGGTTGGGCAGGGCTCCTCAGGATGGCTACACCTTC
CAWLGRAPQDGYTF
>TRBJ1-1|-|-|TRBV4-3
TGCGCCAGCAGCCAAGATGGGGGACGGCAGTTGACTGAAGCTTTCTTT
CASSQDGGRQLTEAFF
>TRBJ2-1|TRBD2|-|TRBV7-9
TGTGCCAGCAGCTCCGCGGGGGGACGTGAGCAGTTCTTC
CASSSAGGREQFF
>TRBJ2-3|-|-|TRBV5-6
TGTGCCAGCAGCTGGGGCACCAGCATGGATACGCAGTATTTT
CASSWGTSMDTQYF
>TRBJ2-1|TRBD1|-|TRBV30
TGTGCCTGGAGTAGGACGGGACAGGGTAGGAATGAGCAGTTCTTC
CAWSRTGQGRNEQFF
>TRBJ1-5|-|few|TRBV19
TGTGCCAGTAGGACGCAGGCAGGGGGCAATCAGCCCCAGCATTTT
CASRTQAGGNQPQHF
>TRBJ1-2|-|-|TRBV28
TGTGCCAGCAGTGCCCGGGGCGCAGGGGCCTTC
CASSARGAGAF
>TRBJ2-7|-|-|TRBV2
TGTGCCAGCAGTAGGGTCCTTGCCATGGCCTACGAGCAGTACTTC
CASSRVLAMAYEQYF
>TRBJ2-1|-|-|TRBV30
TGTGCCTACGGACACCCACGATTCTACAATGAGCAGTTCTTC
CAYGHPRFYNEQFF
>TRBJ1-2|-|-|TRBV13
TGTGCCAGCAGCTCAATCGACAGCTACTATGGCTACACCTTC
CASSSIDSYYGYTF
>TRBJ2-3|TRBD2|-|TRBV11-3
TGTGCCAGCAGCCCCCGGGGCGGGAGCGGGCCGGATACGCAGTATTTT
CASSPRGGSGPDTQYF
>TRBJ1-1|-|-|TRBV5-6
TGTGCCAGCAGCTTGGTTTCGGGGGTATGGGCTGAAGCTTTCTTT
CASSLVSGVWAEAFF
>TRBJ1-2|-|-|TRBV5-4
TGTGCCAGCAGCCGCACCAGTCGTGGCTACACCTTC
CASSRTSRGYTF
>TRBJ1-5|-|-|TRBV6-6
TGTGCCAGCAGCCAACAGGGTTGGCAGCCCCAGCATTTT
CASSQQGWQPQHF
>TRBJ2-2|TRBD2|once|TRBV27
TGTGCCAGCAGTCCCGATCCTAGCGGGGCGCGCACCGGGGAGCTGTTTTTT
CASSPDPSGARTGELFF
>TRBJ1-5|-|-|TRBV6-7
TGTGCCAGCAGTTACTCGGGAGCAGGTTATAGCAATCAGCCCCAGCATTTT
CASSYSGAGYSNQPQHF